These T cell receptor beta chains were read from a single sample in a study of response to subunit inactivated influenza vaccine. Using its own MiXCR run on the RT-PCR reads, TCRdb lists one record per CDR3 protein. The sample contains about 650,000 distinct CDR3 sequences, 15% to 18% of which appear only once. Sequencing was performed on PBMCs from blood, taken approximately 12 days after vaccination. The receptors were gathered from a man in his fifties or sixties who received an inactivated influenza vaccine. CDR3s include the opening cysteine and the closing phenylalanine or tryptophan. The order of the fields is clone size, J gene, V gene, D gene, CDR3 DNA, CDR3 protein. The D gene is left open where the match is weak. Size is omitted from some rows. Given values are once, few, many or a class for expanded clones.

clone size: few; J gene: TRBJ2-6; V gene: TRBV6-1; D gene: .; CDR3 DNA: TGTGCCAGCCTGGCTGCCAACGTCCTGACTTTC; CDR3 protein: CASLAANVLTF
clone size: .; J gene: TRBJ2-1; V gene: TRBV19; D gene: TRBD2; CDR3 DNA: TGTGCCAGTAGTATGTCCCCGGGACTAGATTCCAATGAGCAGTTCTTC; CDR3 protein: CASSMSPGLDSNEQFF
clone size: .; J gene: TRBJ1-1; V gene: TRBV19; D gene: .; CDR3 DNA: TGTGCCAGTAGTGGGGGGGAAGGAAACACTGAAGCTTTCTTT; CDR3 protein: CASSGGEGNTEAFF
clone size: few; J gene: TRBJ1-5; V gene: TRBV5-1; D gene: .; CDR3 DNA: TGCGCCAGCAGCTTGGGCCCGGGAGGCAATCAGCCCCAGCATTTT; CDR3 protein: CASSLGPGGNQPQHF
clone size: .; J gene: TRBJ2-3; V gene: TRBV6-2/TRBV6-3; D gene: .; CDR3 DNA: TGTGCCAGCAGTTACCCCCTCTTGCAGACTAGCACAGATACGCAGTATTTT; CDR3 protein: CASSYPLLQTSTDTQYF
clone size: .; J gene: TRBJ2-1; V gene: TRBV30; D gene: .; CDR3 DNA: TGTGCCTGGGAAAACTCGTTAACTTCCTACAATGAGCAGTTCTTC; CDR3 protein: CAWENSLTSYNEQFF
clone size: .; J gene: TRBJ2-1; V gene: TRBV24-1; D gene: .; CDR3 DNA: TGTGCCACCGGGGCTGCCCTATACAATGAGCAGTTCTTC; CDR3 protein: CATGAALYNEQFF
clone size: .; J gene: TRBJ2-6; V gene: TRBV28; D gene: .; CDR3 DNA: TGTGCCAGCAGTTTAAAATACTCTGGGGCCAACGTCCTGACTTTC; CDR3 protein: CASSLKYSGANVLTF
clone size: .; J gene: TRBJ2-2; V gene: TRBV7-2; D gene: TRBD1; CDR3 DNA: TGTGCCAACATAATCGGGACAGGGGTCACCGGGGAGCTGTTTTTT; CDR3 protein: CANIIGTGVTGELFF
clone size: few; J gene: TRBJ2-1; V gene: TRBV5-6; D gene: TRBD1; CDR3 DNA: TGTGCCAGCAGCTACGGGACAGGGGCGCATGAGCAGTTCTTC; CDR3 protein: CASSYGTGAHEQFF
clone size: .; J gene: TRBJ2-1; V gene: TRBV12-5; D gene: .; CDR3 DNA: TGTGCTAGTACAGTGGGGGCACCAGGAGGTGAGCAGTTCTTC; CDR3 protein: CASTVGAPGGEQFF
clone size: many; J gene: TRBJ2-7; V gene: TRBV28; D gene: TRBD1; CDR3 DNA: TGTGCCAGCGATTCGACAGGGTCGTCCTACGAGCAGTACTTC; CDR3 protein: CASDSTGSSYEQYF
clone size: few; J gene: TRBJ2-2; V gene: TRBV11-2; D gene: TRBD2; CDR3 DNA: TGTGCCAGCAGCTCCTTCTTGGGCGGGGGGACCGGGGAGCTGTTTTTT; CDR3 protein: CASSSFLGGGTGELFF
clone size: many; J gene: TRBJ2-5; V gene: TRBV6-5; D gene: TRBD1; CDR3 DNA: TGTGCCAGCAGTTACACCGGGACAGGGGGCCTGAAGACCCAGTACTTC; CDR3 protein: CASSYTGTGGLKTQYF
clone size: .; J gene: TRBJ2-1; V gene: TRBV12-3/TRBV12-4; D gene: TRBD2; CDR3 DNA: TGTGCCAGCAGTTTAGCCCTCCTAGCGGGGGGTGATGGGAATGAGCAGTTCTTC; CDR3 protein: CASSLALLAGGDGNEQFF
clone size: few; J gene: TRBJ2-2; V gene: TRBV30; D gene: .; CDR3 DNA: TGTGCCTGGACCCCGCCTACCGGGGAGCTGTTTTTT; CDR3 protein: CAWTPPTGELFF
clone size: .; J gene: TRBJ2-5; V gene: TRBV10-2; D gene: TRBD2; CDR3 DNA: TGCGCCAGCAGACCCGGACTAGCGGGAGGGAAGGGCAAGGAGACCCAGTACTTC; CDR3 protein: CASRPGLAGGKGKETQYF
clone size: .; J gene: TRBJ2-7; V gene: TRBV7-2; D gene: .; CDR3 DNA: TGTGCCAGCAGCTTAGTGACGGGAGAGTCCTACGAGCAGTACTTC; CDR3 protein: CASSLVTGESYEQYF
clone size: .; J gene: TRBJ2-7; V gene: TRBV12-3/TRBV12-4; D gene: TRBD2; CDR3 DNA: TGTGCCAGCAGTTCGAGCGGGAGACCCGGCGCCTACGAGCAGTACTTC; CDR3 protein: CASSSSGRPGAYEQYF
clone size: .; J gene: TRBJ2-7; V gene: TRBV20-1; D gene: .; CDR3 DNA: TGCAGTGCTTCCGACAGGTCTTCCTACGAGCAGTACTTC; CDR3 protein: CSASDRSSYEQYF
clone size: few; J gene: TRBJ2-3; V gene: TRBV28; D gene: .; CDR3 DNA: TGTGCCAGCAGTTTTAACCCAGGGGTAGACACAGATACGCAGTATTTT; CDR3 protein: CASSFNPGVDTDTQYF
clone size: many; J gene: TRBJ1-5; V gene: TRBV5-4; D gene: TRBD1; CDR3 DNA: TGTGCCAGCAGGCGTACAGGGGATCCCGATGGTCAGCCCCAGCATTTT; CDR3 protein: CASRRTGDPDGQPQHF
clone size: .; J gene: TRBJ2-7; V gene: TRBV6-2/TRBV6-3; D gene: .; CDR3 DNA: TGTGCCAGCAGTGTTGACAGGTTGGTGGGCTACGAGCAGTACTTC; CDR3 protein: CASSVDRLVGYEQYF
clone size: .; J gene: TRBJ2-7; V gene: TRBV2; D gene: .; CDR3 DNA: TGTGCCAGCAAACTCCGACAGGCCTACGAGCAGTACTTC; CDR3 protein: CASKLRQAYEQYF
clone size: many; J gene: TRBJ2-2; V gene: TRBV20-1; D gene: .; CDR3 DNA: TGCAGTGCTAGACAGGGCAGGGTAGGGACCGGGGAGCTGTTTTTT; CDR3 protein: CSARQGRVGTGELFF
clone size: few; J gene: TRBJ1-2; V gene: TRBV10-3; D gene: .; CDR3 DNA: TGTGCCATCAGTGAGCCAGGACGGCTGTATGGCTACACCTTC; CDR3 protein: CAISEPGRLYGYTF
clone size: few; J gene: TRBJ2-1; V gene: TRBV20-1; D gene: .; CDR3 DNA: TGCAGTGCTAGGGGGGACAAGGGAGTCTACAATGAGCAGTTCTTC; CDR3 protein: CSARGDKGVYNEQFF
clone size: .; J gene: TRBJ2-7; V gene: TRBV7-8; D gene: .; CDR3 DNA: TGTGCCAGCAGCTTTAGGGTCTCCGCCTACGAGCAGTACTTC; CDR3 protein: CASSFRVSAYEQYF
clone size: .; J gene: TRBJ2-5; V gene: TRBV6-1; D gene: .; CDR3 DNA: TGTGCCAGCATCGATGTAGCGCACCAAGAGACCCAGTACTTC; CDR3 protein: CASIDVAHQETQYF
clone size: .; J gene: TRBJ2-7; V gene: TRBV6-4; D gene: TRBD1; CDR3 DNA: TGTGCCAGCAGTCGACTCGGGACAGGGAGTATGTCCTACGAGCAGTACTTC; CDR3 protein: CASSRLGTGSMSYEQYF
clone size: .; J gene: TRBJ2-3; V gene: TRBV7-3; D gene: TRBD2; CDR3 DNA: TGTGCCAGCAGCTTACAATCCTGGGGTAGCGGGATTACAGATACGCAGTATTTT; CDR3 protein: CASSLQSWGSGITDTQYF
clone size: few; J gene: TRBJ1-6; V gene: TRBV6-1; D gene: .; CDR3 DNA: TGTGCCAGCATTGACAGGCACCAGAGCCGATCACCCCTCCACTTT; CDR3 protein: CASIDRHQSRSPLHF
clone size: .; J gene: TRBJ1-1; V gene: TRBV6-2/TRBV6-3; D gene: .; CDR3 DNA: TGTGCCAGCAGTTCTAACATCCCCACTGAAGCTTTCTTT; CDR3 protein: CASSSNIPTEAFF
clone size: many; J gene: TRBJ1-5; V gene: TRBV4-3; D gene: .; CDR3 DNA: TGCGCCAGCAGCCAAGGGGAAGGTCAGCCCCAGCATTTT; CDR3 protein: CASSQGEGQPQHF
clone size: many; J gene: TRBJ2-1; V gene: TRBV5-1; D gene: TRBD2; CDR3 DNA: TGCGCCAGCAGCTTGGATAGCGGGGGGGCCGGTGAGCAGTTCTTC; CDR3 protein: CASSLDSGGAGEQFF
clone size: .; J gene: TRBJ1-1; V gene: TRBV20-1; D gene: TRBD1; CDR3 DNA: TGCAGTGCCCCCCCCCGGGACAGAAACACTGAAGCTTTCTTT; CDR3 protein: CSAPPRDRNTEAFF
clone size: few; J gene: TRBJ2-2; V gene: TRBV7-2; D gene: .; CDR3 DNA: TGTGCCAGCACCGGACAAGAGAACACCGGGGAGCTGTTTTTT; CDR3 protein: CASTGQENTGELFF
clone size: .; J gene: TRBJ2-2; V gene: TRBV6-4; D gene: TRBD1; CDR3 DNA: TGTGCCAGCAGTCGGGACAGCCCCGGGGAGCTGTTTTTT; CDR3 protein: CASSRDSPGELFF
clone size: few; J gene: TRBJ2-6; V gene: TRBV15; D gene: .; CDR3 DNA: TGTGCCACCAGCAGCGAGAACTCTGGGGCCAACGTCCTGACTTTC; CDR3 protein: CATSSENSGANVLTF
clone size: few; J gene: TRBJ2-7; V gene: TRBV18; D gene: .; CDR3 DNA: TGTGCCAGCTCACCCGTACCCGGACCTTACGAGCAGTACTTC; CDR3 protein: CASSPVPGPYEQYF
clone size: few; J gene: TRBJ2-1; V gene: TRBV6-2/TRBV6-3; D gene: .; CDR3 DNA: TGTGCCAGCAGCTCCCTACTCTCGGATCCCTTCTTC; CDR3 protein: CASSSLLSDPFF
clone size: .; J gene: TRBJ1-1; V gene: TRBV5-6; D gene: TRBD1; CDR3 DNA: TGTGCCAGCAGCTTGCGTGACAGGGCCACTGAAGCTTTCTTT; CDR3 protein: CASSLRDRATEAFF
clone size: .; J gene: TRBJ2-3; V gene: TRBV20-1; D gene: .; CDR3 DNA: TGCAGTGCTACACCGACGGGGACCCCTCCTGATACGCAGTATTTT; CDR3 protein: CSATPTGTPPDTQYF
clone size: .; J gene: TRBJ2-2; V gene: TRBV29-1; D gene: .; CDR3 DNA: TGCAGCGTTGTTCTCGGTACCGGGGAGCTGTTTTTT; CDR3 protein: CSVVLGTGELFF
clone size: many; J gene: TRBJ2-1; V gene: TRBV12-3/TRBV12-4; D gene: .; CDR3 DNA: TGTGCCAGCAGTTTAGGGCTAGCCTATGAGCAGTTCTTC; CDR3 protein: CASSLGLAYEQFF
clone size: .; J gene: TRBJ2-2; V gene: TRBV12-3/TRBV12-4; D gene: .; CDR3 DNA: TGTGCCAGCAGACCCTCCGGGACCTCCCCCGGGGAGCTGTTTTTT; CDR3 protein: CASRPSGTSPGELFF
clone size: many; J gene: TRBJ2-1; V gene: TRBV12-3/TRBV12-4; D gene: .; CDR3 DNA: TGTGCCAGCACCCGGAGTGGCGAGCAGTTCTTC; CDR3 protein: CASTRSGEQFF
clone size: .; J gene: TRBJ2-3; V gene: TRBV24-1; D gene: TRBD2; CDR3 DNA: TGTGCCACCAGTGGTCTCGGGACTAGCGGGAGGGGAGAAGTCACAGATACGCAGTATTTT; CDR3 protein: CATSGLGTSGRGEVTDTQYF
clone size: few; J gene: TRBJ2-7; V gene: TRBV10-3; D gene: TRBD2; CDR3 DNA: TGTGCCCTCGGACGGGGGGGCTACGAGCAGTACTTC; CDR3 protein: CALGRGGYEQYF
clone size: .; J gene: TRBJ2-5; V gene: TRBV6-2/TRBV6-3; D gene: .; CDR3 DNA: TGTGCCAGCAGGGAGGGACCGAACCAAGAGACCCAGTACTTC; CDR3 protein: CASREGPNQETQYF
clone size: .; J gene: TRBJ2-1; V gene: TRBV6-2/TRBV6-3; D gene: TRBD1; CDR3 DNA: TGTGCCAGCAACCAATGGCGGGACAGGGCGACTGAGCAGTTCTTC; CDR3 protein: CASNQWRDRATEQFF
clone size: few; J gene: TRBJ2-7; V gene: TRBV29-1; D gene: .; CDR3 DNA: TGCAGCGTTGTTTTGAGAGGCCTCCCCTACGAGCAGTACTTC; CDR3 protein: CSVVLRGLPYEQYF
clone size: many; J gene: TRBJ1-2; V gene: TRBV29-1; D gene: .; CDR3 DNA: TGCAGCGTTGAATCACTTCTCGATAACTATGGCTACACCTTC; CDR3 protein: CSVESLLDNYGYTF
clone size: .; J gene: TRBJ1-1; V gene: TRBV12-3/TRBV12-4; D gene: .; CDR3 DNA: TGTGCCAGCAGCAAACGGCCCGACACTGAAGCTTTCTTT; CDR3 protein: CASSKRPDTEAFF
clone size: few; J gene: TRBJ1-5; V gene: TRBV4-1; D gene: .; CDR3 DNA: TGCGCCAGCAGCCAAACGGGACTAAGCAATCAGCCCCAGCATTTT; CDR3 protein: CASSQTGLSNQPQHF